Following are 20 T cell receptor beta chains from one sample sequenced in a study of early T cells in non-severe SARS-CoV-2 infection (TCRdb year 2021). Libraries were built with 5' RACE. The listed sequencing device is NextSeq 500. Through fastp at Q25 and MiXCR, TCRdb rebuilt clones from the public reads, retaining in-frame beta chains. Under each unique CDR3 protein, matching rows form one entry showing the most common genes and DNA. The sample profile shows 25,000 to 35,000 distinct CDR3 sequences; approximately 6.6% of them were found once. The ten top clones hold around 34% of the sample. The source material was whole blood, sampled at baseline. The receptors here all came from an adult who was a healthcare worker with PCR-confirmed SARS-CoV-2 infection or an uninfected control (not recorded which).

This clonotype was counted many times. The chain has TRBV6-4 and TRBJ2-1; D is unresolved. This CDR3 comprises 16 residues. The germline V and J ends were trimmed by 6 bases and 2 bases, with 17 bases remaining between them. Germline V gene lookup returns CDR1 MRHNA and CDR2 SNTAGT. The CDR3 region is CASRILRTPPYNEQFF. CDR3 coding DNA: TGTGCCAGCAGGATCCTCCGGACCCCTCCCTACAATGAGCAGTTCTTC.

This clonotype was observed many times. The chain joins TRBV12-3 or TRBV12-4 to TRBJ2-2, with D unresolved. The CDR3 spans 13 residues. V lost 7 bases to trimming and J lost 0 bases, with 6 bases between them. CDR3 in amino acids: CASTVANTGELFF. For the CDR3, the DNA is TGTGCCAGCACAGTGGCGAACACCGGGGAGCTGTTTTTT.

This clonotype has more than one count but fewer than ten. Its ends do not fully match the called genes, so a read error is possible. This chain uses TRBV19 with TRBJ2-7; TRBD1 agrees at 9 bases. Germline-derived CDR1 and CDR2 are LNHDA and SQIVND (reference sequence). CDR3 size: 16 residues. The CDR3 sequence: CASSGRPGQGAYEQYF. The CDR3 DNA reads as TGTGCTAGTAGTGGACGACCGGGACAGGGCGCCTACGAGCAGTACTTC.

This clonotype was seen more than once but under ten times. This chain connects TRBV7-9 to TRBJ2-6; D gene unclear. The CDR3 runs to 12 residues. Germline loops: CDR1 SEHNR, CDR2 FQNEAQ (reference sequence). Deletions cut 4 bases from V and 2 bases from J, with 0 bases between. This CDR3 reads CASSSGANVLTF. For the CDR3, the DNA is TGTGCCAGCAGCTCTGGGGCCAACGTCCTGACTTTC.

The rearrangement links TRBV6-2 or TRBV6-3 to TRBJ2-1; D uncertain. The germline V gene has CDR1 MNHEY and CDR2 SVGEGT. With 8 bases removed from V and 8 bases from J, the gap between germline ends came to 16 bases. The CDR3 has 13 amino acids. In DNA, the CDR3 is TGTGCCAGCCTGCGTCCAGGTTTTGATGAGCAGTTCTTC. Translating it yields CASLRPGFDEQFF.

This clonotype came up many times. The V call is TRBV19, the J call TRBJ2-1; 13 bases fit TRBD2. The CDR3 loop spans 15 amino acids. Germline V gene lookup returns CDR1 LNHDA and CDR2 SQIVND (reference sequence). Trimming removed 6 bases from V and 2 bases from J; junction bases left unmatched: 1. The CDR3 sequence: CASRGLAGTYNEQFF. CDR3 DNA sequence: TGTGCCAGTAGGGGACTAGCGGGGACCTACAATGAGCAGTTCTTC.

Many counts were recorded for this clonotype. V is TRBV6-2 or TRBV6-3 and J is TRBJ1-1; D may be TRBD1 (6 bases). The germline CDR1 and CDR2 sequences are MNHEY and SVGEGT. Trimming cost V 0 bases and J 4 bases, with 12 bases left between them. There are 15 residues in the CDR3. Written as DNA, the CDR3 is TGTGCCAGCAGTTACTCGAAGGGGGGAGGCACTGAAGCTTTCTTT. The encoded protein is CASSYSKGGGTEAFF.

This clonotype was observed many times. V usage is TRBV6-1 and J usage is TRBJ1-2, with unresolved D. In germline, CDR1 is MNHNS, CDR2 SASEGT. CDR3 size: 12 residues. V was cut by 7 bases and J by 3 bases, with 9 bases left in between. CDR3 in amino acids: CASKTFYYGYTF. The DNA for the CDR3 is TGTGCCAGCAAAACTTTCTACTATGGCTACACCTTC.

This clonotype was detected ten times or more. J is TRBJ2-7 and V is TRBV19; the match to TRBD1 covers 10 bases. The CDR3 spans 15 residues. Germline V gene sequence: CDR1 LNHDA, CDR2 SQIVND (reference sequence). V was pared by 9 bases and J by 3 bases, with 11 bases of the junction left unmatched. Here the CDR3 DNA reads TGTGCCAGCTCCCGTCGGGACAGGGGTGGCTACGAGCAGTACTTC. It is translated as CASSRRDRGGYEQYF.

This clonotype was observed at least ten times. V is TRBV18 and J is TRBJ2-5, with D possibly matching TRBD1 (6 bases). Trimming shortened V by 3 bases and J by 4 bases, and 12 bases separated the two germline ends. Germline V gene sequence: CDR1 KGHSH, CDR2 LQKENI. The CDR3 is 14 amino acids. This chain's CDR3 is CASSPPGHGETQYF. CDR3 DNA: TGTGCCAGCTCACCTCCGGGACATGGAGAGACCCAGTACTTC.

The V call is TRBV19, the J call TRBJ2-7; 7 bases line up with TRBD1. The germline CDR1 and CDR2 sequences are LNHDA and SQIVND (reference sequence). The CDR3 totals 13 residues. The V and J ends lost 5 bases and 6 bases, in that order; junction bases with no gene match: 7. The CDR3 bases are TGTGCCAGTAGTGCGACAGGGCGACCCGAGCAGTACTTC. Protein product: CASSATGRPEQYF.

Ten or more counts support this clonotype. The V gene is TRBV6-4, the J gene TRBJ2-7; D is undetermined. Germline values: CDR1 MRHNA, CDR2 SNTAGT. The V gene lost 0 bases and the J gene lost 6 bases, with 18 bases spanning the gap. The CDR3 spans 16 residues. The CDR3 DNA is TGTGCCAGCAGTGACTCGATTGCCAGATCCGCTCCCGAGCAGTACTTC. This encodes CASSDSIARSAPEQYF.

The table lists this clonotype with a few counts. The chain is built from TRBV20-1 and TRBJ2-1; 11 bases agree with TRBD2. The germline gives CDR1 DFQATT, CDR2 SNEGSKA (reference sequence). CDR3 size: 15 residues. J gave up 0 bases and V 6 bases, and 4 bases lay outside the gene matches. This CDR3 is CSAGLAGYSYNEQFF. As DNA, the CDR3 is TGCAGTGCCGGACTAGCGGGCTACTCCTACAATGAGCAGTTCTTC.

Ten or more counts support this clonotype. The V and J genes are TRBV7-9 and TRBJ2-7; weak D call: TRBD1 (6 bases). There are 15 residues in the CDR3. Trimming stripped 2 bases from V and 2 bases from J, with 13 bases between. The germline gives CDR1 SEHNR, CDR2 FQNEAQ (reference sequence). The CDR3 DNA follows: TGTGCCAGCAGCTTATCAGCCAGGGGTACCTACGAGCAGTACTTC. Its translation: CASSLSARGTYEQYF. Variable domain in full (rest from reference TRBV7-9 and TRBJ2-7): DTGVSQNPRHKITKRGQNVTFRCDPISEHNRLYWYRQTLGQGPEFLTYFQNEAQLEKSRLLSDRFSAERPKGSFSTLEIQRTEQGDSAMYLCASSLSARGTYEQYFGPGTRLTVT.

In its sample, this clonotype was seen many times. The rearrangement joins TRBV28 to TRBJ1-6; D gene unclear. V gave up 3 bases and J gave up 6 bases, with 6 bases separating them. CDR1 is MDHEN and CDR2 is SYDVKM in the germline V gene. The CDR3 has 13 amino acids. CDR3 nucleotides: TGTGCCAGCAGTTTGTTGCTTAATTCACCCCTCCACTTT. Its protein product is CASSLLLNSPLHF.

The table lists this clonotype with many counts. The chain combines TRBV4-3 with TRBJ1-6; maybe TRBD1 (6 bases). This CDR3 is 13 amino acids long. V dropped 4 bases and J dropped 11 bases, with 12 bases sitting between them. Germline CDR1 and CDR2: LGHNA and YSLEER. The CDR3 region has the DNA TGCGCCAGCAGCCGACTGACAGGAGCACCCCTCCACTTT. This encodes CASSRLTGAPLHF.

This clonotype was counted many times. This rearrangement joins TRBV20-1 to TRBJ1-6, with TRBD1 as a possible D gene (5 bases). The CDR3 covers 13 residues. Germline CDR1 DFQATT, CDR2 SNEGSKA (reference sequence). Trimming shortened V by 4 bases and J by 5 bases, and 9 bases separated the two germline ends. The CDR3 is CSATGPDNSPLHF. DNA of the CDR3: TGCAGTGCTACGGGACCGGATAATTCACCCCTCCACTTT.

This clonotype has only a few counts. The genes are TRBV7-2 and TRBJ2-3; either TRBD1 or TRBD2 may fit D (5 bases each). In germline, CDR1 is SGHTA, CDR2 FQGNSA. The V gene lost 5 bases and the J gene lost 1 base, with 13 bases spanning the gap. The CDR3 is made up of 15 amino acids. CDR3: CASSQVVGRTDTQYF. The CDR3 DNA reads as TGTGCCAGCAGCCAAGTTGTGGGACGCACAGATACGCAGTATTTT.

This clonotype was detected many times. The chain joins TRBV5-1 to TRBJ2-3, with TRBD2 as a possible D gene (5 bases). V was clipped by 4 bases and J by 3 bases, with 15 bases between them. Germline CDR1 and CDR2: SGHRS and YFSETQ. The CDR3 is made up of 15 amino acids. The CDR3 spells CASSLLSGSTDTQYF. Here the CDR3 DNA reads TGCGCCAGCAGCCTACTGAGCGGCAGTACAGATACGCAGTATTTT. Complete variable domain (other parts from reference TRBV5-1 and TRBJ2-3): KAGVTQTPRYLIKTRGQQVTLSCSPISGHRSVSWYQQTPGQGLQFLFEYFSETQRNKGNFPGRFSGRQFSNSRSEMNVSTLELGDSALYLCASSLLSGSTDTQYFGPGTRLTVL.

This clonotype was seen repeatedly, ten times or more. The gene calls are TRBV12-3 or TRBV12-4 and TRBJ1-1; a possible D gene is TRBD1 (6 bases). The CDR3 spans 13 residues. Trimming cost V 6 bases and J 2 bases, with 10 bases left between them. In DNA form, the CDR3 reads TGTGCCAGCAGGACCAGGGGAAACACTGAAGCTTTCTTT. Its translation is CASRTRGNTEAFF.